A selection of T cell receptor beta chains follows, all from one sample in a study of blood T cell repertoires in COVID-19. Assay: immunoSEQ multiplex PCR; the TCRdb copy retains only in-frame clones and omits some. The sample holds a few hundred thousand clones, around 84% seen once. What was sequenced was peripheral blood. These TCRs come from a woman younger than 35 with acute or convalescent COVID-19. Each CDR3 is given with its conserved first and last residue. A D gene is named only where the DNA matches it firmly. Size is stated for part of the rows, as once, few or many counts, or as a class when the clone is expanded.

TRBJ2-7	TRBV11-2	13	NA	NA	CASNKRGRDEQYF	TGTGCCAGCAATAAAAGGGGAAGGGACGAGCAGTACTTC
TRBJ2-2	TRBV7-9	15	once	NA	CASSTDYTNTGELFF	TGTGCCAGCAGCACAGACTACACGAACACCGGGGAGCTGTTTTTT
TRBJ1-2	TRBV6-6	14	NA	TRBD1	CASSLTPGGYGYTF	TGTGCCAGCAGTCTTACCCCAGGGGGCTATGGCTACACCTTC
TRBJ1-2	TRBV10-3	13	few	NA	CAINGGVGYGYTF	TGTGCCATAAATGGGGGGGTCGGCTATGGCTACACCTTC
TRBJ2-1	TRBV7-2	16	NA	TRBD2	CASSLVWVAGQNEQFF	TGTGCCAGCAGCCTCGTTTGGGTAGCGGGTCAAAATGAGCAGTTCTTC
TRBJ2-2	TRBV15	16	NA	NA	CATSRAWDIYTGELFF	TGTGCCACCAGCAGAGCTTGGGACATCTACACCGGGGAGCTGTTTTTT
TRBJ2-1	TRBV4-3	17	NA	NA	CASSQEMEDLTYNEQFF	TGCGCCAGCAGCCAAGAGATGGAGGACTTAACCTACAATGAGCAGTTCTTC
TRBJ2-3	TRBV6-5	13	NA	NA	CASGLPSTDTQYF	TGTGCCAGCGGGCTCCCAAGCACAGATACGCAGTATTTT
TRBJ1-2	TRBV5-1	12	NA	NA	CASSTRGHGYTF	TGCGCCAGCAGCACTCGGGGTCATGGCTACACCTTC
TRBJ2-1	TRBV14	19	few	TRBD2	CASSQTGLAGGWDYNEQFF	TGTGCCAGCAGCCAGACGGGACTAGCGGGAGGATGGGACTACAATGAGCAGTTCTTC
TRBJ2-7	TRBV7-3	15	once	TRBD2	CASSLGTSGSYEQYF	TGTGCCAGCAGCTTAGGTACTAGCGGGAGCTACGAGCAGTACTTC
TRBJ2-1	TRBV10-3	12	NA	NA	CATATAYNEQFF	TGTGCCACCGCTACAGCTTACAATGAGCAGTTCTTC
TRBJ1-4	TRBV4-1	14	NA	NA	CASSQDGLNEKLFF	TGCGCCAGCAGCCAAGACGGACTGAATGAAAAACTGTTTTTT
TRBJ2-1	TRBV7-9	16	NA	TRBD2	CASSSTSSGTYNEQFF	TGTGCCAGCAGCTCGACATCTAGCGGGACCTACAATGAGCAGTTCTTC
TRBJ2-7	TRBV6-5	14	NA	TRBD1	CASRTTGGGYEQYF	TGTGCCAGCAGAACGACAGGGGGCGGCTACGAGCAGTACTTC
TRBJ2-3	TRBV3-1/TRBV3-2	14	few	TRBD2	CASSRGLETDTQYF	TGTGCCAGCAGCCGCGGACTAGAAACAGATACGCAGTATTTT
TRBJ2-2	TRBV4-1	12	many	NA	CASSQDAGELFF	TGCGCCAGCAGCCAAGATGCGGGGGAGCTGTTTTTT
TRBJ2-5	TRBV6-5	14	NA	NA	CASSPGTSGETQYF	TGTGCCAGCAGTCCCGGGACAAGTGGGGAGACCCAGTACTTC
TRBJ2-5	TRBV4-3	15	NA	NA	CASSQDFGGVGTQYF	TGCGCCAGCAGCCAAGATTTCGGAGGGGTCGGGACCCAGTACTTC
TRBJ1-5	TRBV30	16	once	TRBD1	CAWSQGQSYSNQPQHF	TGTGCCTGGAGCCAGGGACAGTCCTACTCCAATCAGCCCCAGCATTTT
TRBJ2-5	TRBV19	14	NA	TRBD2	CASSIELAEETQYF	TGTGCCAGTAGTATAGAGCTAGCGGAAGAGACCCAGTACTTC
TRBJ2-7	TRBV25-1	14	once	NA	CASSGAGTSYEQYF	TGTGCCAGCAGTGGGGCCGGGACATCCTACGAGCAGTACTTC